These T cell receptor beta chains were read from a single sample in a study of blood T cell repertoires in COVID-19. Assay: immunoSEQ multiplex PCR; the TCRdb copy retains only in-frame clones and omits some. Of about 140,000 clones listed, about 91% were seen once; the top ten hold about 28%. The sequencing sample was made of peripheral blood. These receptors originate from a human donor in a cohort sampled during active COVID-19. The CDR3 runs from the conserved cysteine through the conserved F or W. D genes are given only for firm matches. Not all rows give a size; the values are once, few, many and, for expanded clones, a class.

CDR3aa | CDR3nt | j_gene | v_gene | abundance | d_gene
CASSLYRGAYEQYF | TGTGCCAGCAGCTTATACAGGGGAGCCTACGAGCAGTACTTC | TRBJ2-7 | TRBV11-2 | - | TRBD1
CASSLGGGGRTDTQYF | TGCGCCAGCAGCCTAGGCGGAGGGGGCAGGACAGATACGCAGTATTTT | TRBJ2-3 | TRBV4-1 | - | -
CASSGGDTEAFF | TGTGCCAGCAGCGGGGGAGACACTGAAGCTTTCTTT | TRBJ1-1 | TRBV6-6 | - | -
CASSLDTGQGGTKNIQYF | TGTGCCAGCAGTCTAGATACTGGACAGGGTGGAACCAAAAACATTCAGTACTTC | TRBJ2-4 | TRBV2 | - | TRBD1
CASPPSGGASEQFF | TGTGCCAGCCCCCCCAGCGGGGGGGCTAGTGAGCAGTTCTTC | TRBJ2-1 | TRBV6-5 | - | TRBD2
CASSLEGQGIPTPPLHF | TGTGCCAGCAGCTTAGAGGGACAGGGAATTCCGACCCCACCCCTCCACTTT | TRBJ1-6 | TRBV7-2 | - | TRBD1
CASSQDSRGGSYEQYF | TGCGCCAGCAGCCAAGATTCGCGGGGGGGGTCCTACGAGCAGTACTTC | TRBJ2-7 | TRBV4-1 | - | TRBD2
CASSYIVRGGRPTSMDTQYF | TGTGCCAGCAGCTACATAGTTCGGGGGGGACGCCCCACTAGCATGGATACGCAGTATTTT | TRBJ2-3 | TRBV7-8 | - | TRBD2
CASTFGENTEAFF | TGTGCCAGCACCTTCGGGGAGAACACTGAAGCTTTCTTT | TRBJ1-1 | TRBV3-1/TRBV3-2 | few | -
CASSLGHSSSYEQYF | TGCGCCAGCAGCTTGGGGCACTCTAGCTCCTACGAGCAGTACTTC | TRBJ2-7 | TRBV5-1 | - | -
CASSQQLTGIYGYTF | TGCGCCAGCAGCCAACAACTGACAGGGATCTATGGCTACACCTTC | TRBJ1-2 | TRBV4-1 | - | TRBD1
CASRTGGTEAFF | TGTGCCAGTAGGACAGGGGGCACTGAAGCTTTCTTT | TRBJ1-1 | TRBV27 | - | TRBD1
CSASLGQYNSPLHF | TGCAGTGCTAGTTTAGGACAGTATAATTCACCCCTCCACTTT | TRBJ1-6 | TRBV20-1 | - | -
CAIQRGTYGEQFF | TGTGCCATTCAGCGGGGGACCTATGGTGAGCAGTTCTTC | TRBJ2-1 | TRBV25-1 | - | TRBD2
CASSPGQGFYTF | TGTGCCAGCAGCCCCGGACAGGGGTTCTACACCTTC | TRBJ1-2 | TRBV3-1/TRBV3-2 | once | TRBD1
CASSRTGLGTQYF | TGTGCCAGCAGCCGGACAGGGCTGGGGACCCAGTACTTC | TRBJ2-5 | TRBV12-3/TRBV12-4 | - | TRBD1